The clone carrying this T cell receptor beta chain was seen a handful of times. A read error may account for a junction end that differs from germline. The sample comes from a study of identical twins. TCRdb passed the 5' RACE reads through MiXCR, listing each CDR3 protein once. Here the sample spans approximately 230,000 distinct CDR3 sequences, 6% to 7% being singletons. The CDR3 length is 17 residues. CDR1 is SGHVS and CDR2 is FNYEAQ in the germline V gene. In addition, the sample was reused for a study of T cells expressing NK-cell markers. That investigation notes: HCMV seropositivity marked most of the eight sequenced donors; one was seronegative.

This TCR was recovered from a woman aged 18-29 years in good health. Sequenced material: CD8+ T cells sorted from blood. The genes are TRBV7-6 and TRBJ1-4, with 8 bases aligning to TRBD1. This chain's CDR3 is CASILGSGGYDYEKLFF. In nucleotides, the CDR3 is TGTGCCAGCATCTTAGGATCAGGGGGCTACGATTATGAAAAACTGTTTTTT.